This entry describes one T cell receptor (beta chain). Generated by immunoSEQ multiplex PCR, the TCRdb table keeps only in-frame clones and is missing some. The sample carries approximately 170,000 clones, 88% recorded once. This sample stems from a study of blood T cell repertoires in COVID-19. This TCR came from a man between 50 and 59 years old who had recovered from COVID-19. Sequencing was done on a sample of peripheral blood.

The CDR3 spells CASSLGEVQYF. In DNA, the CDR3 is TGCGCCAGCAGCTTGGGGGAGGTGCAGTACTTC. The V gene is TRBV5-1, the J gene TRBJ2-7, with D possibly TRBD2 on 6 matching bases. CDR3 length equals 11 residues. Per the germline V gene, CDR1 is SGHRS and CDR2 is YFSETQ. V shed 0 bases and J shed 9 bases, with 7 bases lying between them.